The rows below give T cell receptor beta chains drawn from one sample of a study of CD8 T cells in ankylosing spondylitis. TCRdb re-derived calls from the 5' RACE reads in MiXCR, one entry per CDR3 protein. The table records roughly 120,000 distinct CDR3 sequences, approximately 13% of them present only once. Input material: blood, either unsorted or a sorted T cell fraction (not recorded which). All receptors derive from a female donor with ankylosing spondylitis or in good health (not recorded which). Each CDR3 is given with its conserved first and last residue. The D gene is left open where the match is weak. Rows give clone size only sometimes, using once, few, many, or a class for an expanded clone.

d_gene	v_gene	abundance	j_gene	CDR3nt	CDR3aa
TRBD2	TRBV5-1	many	TRBJ2-1	TGCGCCAGCAGCTTGGAGCGCGGGAGCGTCGGGAGTGAGCAGTTCTTC	CASSLERGSVGSEQFF
NA	TRBV5-6	many	TRBJ2-2	TGTGCCAGCAGCTTGGTTCCAGGGACGAACACCGGGGAGCTGTTTTTT	CASSLVPGTNTGELFF
NA	TRBV19	few	TRBJ1-4	TGTGCCAGTAGTGTCAAATCGGAAAAACTGTTTTTT	CASSVKSEKLFF
NA	TRBV12-3/TRBV12-4	NA	TRBJ2-2	TGTGCCAGCAGTCCGCGGGGCGGGGTGTCCGGGGAGCTGTTTTTT	CASSPRGGVSGELFF
TRBD2	TRBV7-6	few	TRBJ2-3	TGTGCCAGCAGCTTAACCGGGACTAGCGGGAGAGGGGATACGCAGTATTTT	CASSLTGTSGRGDTQYF
NA	TRBV5-6	many	TRBJ2-1	TGTGCCAGCAGCTTTGTAGCGGTATACTACAATGAGCAGTTCTTC	CASSFVAVYYNEQFF
TRBD1	TRBV6-5	NA	TRBJ1-5	TGTGCCAGCAGTTACCAGGGACAGGAAAAACTTCAGCCCCAGCATTTT	CASSYQGQEKLQPQHF
TRBD1	TRBV5-1	few	TRBJ1-2	TGCGCCAGCAGCTTGGTGTGGGACAGGGGCCTACCTAACTATGGCTACACCTTC	CASSLVWDRGLPNYGYTF
NA	TRBV19	many	TRBJ1-5	TGTGCCAGTAGCCCCACGGGGCCCCTCTATTCGCCCCAGCATTTT	CASSPTGPLYSPQHF
NA	TRBV29-1	NA	TRBJ1-1	TGCAGCGTTGTTAGGTCGGCAGGGAACACTGAAGCTTTCTTT	CSVVRSAGNTEAFF
TRBD2	TRBV4-2	NA	TRBJ2-3	TGTGCCAGCAGCCAAGCCCTAGCGGGGAATACGCAGTATTTT	CASSQALAGNTQYF
TRBD2	TRBV12-3/TRBV12-4	NA	TRBJ2-7	TGTGCCAGCAGTTTATACTCGCGGGGGGGATTCTCCTACGAGCAGTACTTC	CASSLYSRGGFSYEQYF
NA	TRBV5-1	few	TRBJ2-1	TGCGCCAGCAGCTCCTTGGACGGCAGCTCCTACAATGAGCAGTTCTTC	CASSSLDGSSYNEQFF
NA	TRBV7-2	many	TRBJ1-2	TGTGCCAGCAGCTCCTACATAGAGGCTCTCTATGGCTACACCTTC	CASSSYIEALYGYTF
NA	TRBV20-1	NA	TRBJ2-5	TGCAGTGCTAGAGGCGGGAAGGGCGAGACCCAGTACTTC	CSARGGKGETQYF
NA	TRBV7-2	once	TRBJ2-5	TGTGCCAGCAGCTTAAAGGGGGAGACCCAGTACTTC	CASSLKGETQYF
TRBD2	TRBV12-3/TRBV12-4	many	TRBJ2-1	TGTGCCAGCAGTTTTCGGGGGGTAGGTAATGAGCAGTTCTTC	CASSFRGVGNEQFF
TRBD2	TRBV28	NA	TRBJ2-7	TGTGCCAGCAGCCTTAGCGGGGGGCTCTCCTACGAGCAGTACTTC	CASSLSGGLSYEQYF
TRBD1	TRBV15	many	TRBJ1-1	TGTGCCACCAGCAGAGACAAGGGCCAGGGGGGGACTGAAGCTTTCTTT	CATSRDKGQGGTEAFF
TRBD1	TRBV7-8	NA	TRBJ2-3	TGTGCCAGCAGCTCCACGACAGGGAAGTCGGCAGATACGCAGTATTTT	CASSSTTGKSADTQYF
TRBD1	TRBV29-1	many	TRBJ1-1	TGCAGCGTTGGGACAGGTGGGATGAACACTGAAGCTTTCTTT	CSVGTGGMNTEAFF
NA	TRBV2	many	TRBJ1-6	TGTGCCAGCAGTGCGCAGGATAATTCACCCCTCCACTTT	CASSAQDNSPLHF
NA	TRBV4-2	NA	TRBJ2-3	TGTGCCAGCAGCGAATCGGGACTGCCAATCACAGATACGCAGTATTTT	CASSESGLPITDTQYF
NA	TRBV12-3/TRBV12-4	many	TRBJ2-2	TGTGCCAGCAGCCCCCTCAGGGAACGAACCGGGGAGCTGTTTTTT	CASSPLRERTGELFF
TRBD2	TRBV6-1	many	TRBJ2-7	TGTGCCAGCACTAGCGGGGGCCCCCCCTACGAGCAGTACTTC	CASTSGGPPYEQYF
NA	TRBV20-1	NA	TRBJ2-7	TGCAGTGCTAGAGAGGATTACCCTGAGCAGTACTTC	CSAREDYPEQYF
NA	TRBV6-2/TRBV6-3	few	TRBJ2-3	TGTGCCAGCAGTTTCAGGGGAGATACGCAGTATTTT	CASSFRGDTQYF
TRBD1	TRBV6-5	NA	TRBJ2-1	TGTGCCAGCAGTTACTACCCGAGGACAGGAGGTTTACGTGAGCAGTTCTTC	CASSYYPRTGGLREQFF
TRBD2	TRBV5-1	many	TRBJ2-3	TGCGCCAGCAGCTCCCCGTCGACTAGCGGGAGGTTAACAGATACGCAGTATTTT	CASSSPSTSGRLTDTQYF
NA	TRBV9	many	TRBJ1-2	TGTGCCAGCAGCGCAGGACTAGCAGCTAACTATGGCTACACCTTC	CASSAGLAANYGYTF
NA	TRBV20-1	few	TRBJ2-5	TGCAGTGGACAGGCCCAAGAGACCCAGTACTTC	CSGQAQETQYF
NA	TRBV27	many	TRBJ2-7	TGTGCCAGCAGTTCGGGGCAGATGAAGCAGTACTTC	CASSSGQMKQYF
NA	TRBV5-5	few	TRBJ2-7	TGTGCCAGCAGCTATTGGGAGACCCCTTACGAGCAGTACTTC	CASSYWETPYEQYF
NA	TRBV5-1	NA	TRBJ2-1	TGCGCCAGCAGCTTCCCGACAGCCAACAATGAGCAGTTCTTC	CASSFPTANNEQFF
TRBD1	TRBV29-1	many	TRBJ2-3	TGCAGCGACCTCGACAGGGTAGGAGATACGCAGTATTTT	CSDLDRVGDTQYF
NA	TRBV18	NA	TRBJ2-1	TGTGCCAGCTCACCGAGCGGCTTGGTGGGCGAGCAGTTCTTC	CASSPSGLVGEQFF
NA	TRBV5-1	NA	TRBJ2-5	TGCGCCAGCAGCTTGTCCCCGGTGGGAGCCCAAGAGACCCAGTACTTC	CASSLSPVGAQETQYF
NA	TRBV4-1	many	TRBJ2-7	TGCGCCAGCAGCCAAATGCGACGGGATTCGGACTACGAGCAGTACTTC	CASSQMRRDSDYEQYF
TRBD1	TRBV12-3/TRBV12-4	many	TRBJ1-6	TGTGCCAGCAGTCGACAGGGGAGCTCCTATAATTCACCCCTCCACTTT	CASSRQGSSYNSPLHF
NA	TRBV12-3/TRBV12-4	many	TRBJ1-1	TGTGCCAGCAGTCCGAGGGACGGAATGAACACTGAAGCTTTCTTT	CASSPRDGMNTEAFF
TRBD1	TRBV5-1	NA	TRBJ2-1	TGCGCCAGCAGCTTGGACAGGGGCAATGAGCAGTTCTTC	CASSLDRGNEQFF
NA	TRBV12-3/TRBV12-4	few	TRBJ1-5	TGTGCCAGCAGCAGGGTTCTCGGCAATCAGCCCCAGCATTTT	CASSRVLGNQPQHF
TRBD1	TRBV28	NA	TRBJ2-7	TGTGCCAGCAGTCTCACCAGGACAGGGCGGAACGAGCAGTACTTC	CASSLTRTGRNEQYF
NA	TRBV21-1	NA	TRBJ2-6	TGTGCCAGCAGCAATGAAGCTCGAAGCCCCGGGGCCAACGTCCTGACTTTC	CASSNEARSPGANVLTF
NA	TRBV12-3/TRBV12-4	many	TRBJ1-4	TGTGCCAGCAGTTCCGGGGGGGAGAGCACTAATGAAAAACTGTTTTTT	CASSSGGESTNEKLFF
NA	TRBV6-1	many	TRBJ1-1	TGTGCCAGCAGTGAGACCCAGGGACTTGAAGCTTTCTTT	CASSETQGLEAFF
NA	TRBV6-2/TRBV6-3	NA	TRBJ2-4	TGTGCCAGCAGTTACGGGGCTCAACCCCCCAGGACCAAAAACATTCAGTACTTC	CASSYGAQPPRTKNIQYF
NA	TRBV12-3/TRBV12-4	NA	TRBJ2-1	TGTGCCAGCACGCCGGGACTCGGCCCAAAGGAGAATGAGCAGTTCTTC	CASTPGLGPKENEQFF
TRBD1	TRBV29-1	NA	TRBJ2-3	TGCAGCTCGGACGGACAGGGAACAGATACGCAGTATTTT	CSSDGQGTDTQYF
NA	TRBV20-1	few	TRBJ1-1	TGCAGTGCTAGAAGGGCCGGGAACACTGAAGCTTTCTTT	CSARRAGNTEAFF
TRBD2	TRBV5-1	few	TRBJ2-1	TGCGCCAGCAGCTTGTTAGCGGGACAAAATGAGCAGTTCTTC	CASSLLAGQNEQFF
TRBD2	TRBV4-2	few	TRBJ2-2	TGTGCCAGCAGCCAAGAATTAATCGCTGGCGGGGGGGTCGGGGAGCTGTTTTTT	CASSQELIAGGGVGELFF
NA	TRBV18	NA	TRBJ2-1	TGTGCCAGCTCCCAGGCAGTAGCTTACAATGAGCAGTTCTTC	CASSQAVAYNEQFF